The 5 T cell receptor beta chains reported below all come from one sample, sequenced in a study of T cell responses to AZD1222 COVID-19 vaccine (dated by TCRdb to 2020 to 2023). The time point label on this specimen signifies: baseline before first vaccination. The method behind the library was the immunoSEQ multiplex PCR assay. Held by TCRdb, this immuneACCESS table contains in-frame sequences only and omits some clones. Under half of the omission traces to an unresolved V gene where checked; the cause of the rest is unknown. The sample records roughly 100,000 clones, 82% of which are singletons. Of the sample, approximately 5% is held by the ten largest clones. The sample in question was peripheral blood, obtained on day 0 of AZD1222 vaccination. Source of these receptors: an adult in good health.

This clone occurred a few times. The chain links TRBV27 to TRBJ1-5, with 9 bases matching TRBD1. V shed 4 bases, J shed 4 bases, and the junction held 8 bases outside the gene matches. The CDR3 has 16 amino acids. The germline gives CDR1 MNHEY, CDR2 SMNVEV (reference sequence). The CDR3 here is CASSSLQGAGNQPQHF. The CDR3 DNA follows: TGTGCCAGCAGTTCCTTACAGGGGGCTGGAAATCAGCCCCAGCATTTT.

The V and J genes are TRBV30 and TRBJ1-3; D not resolved. Trimming left V 6 bases short and J 0 bases short, with 9 bases between. The germline V gene has CDR1 GTSNPN and CDR2 SVGIG (reference sequence). The CDR3 sequence is 13 residues long. This CDR3 reads CACTVSSGNTIYF. The CDR3 DNA is TGTGCCTGCACAGTTTCCTCTGGAAACACCATATATTTT.

The chain uses TRBV13 and TRBJ1-2; D is possibly TRBD1 (5 bases). The CDR3 is made up of 15 amino acids. Germline assignment: CDR1 PRHDT and CDR2 FYEKMQ (reference sequence). The V end was cut by 3 bases, the J end by 4 bases, with 15 bases between. This chain's CDR3 is CASSLGDLGTYGYTF. CDR3 DNA: TGTGCCAGCAGCTTGGGGGACTTAGGGACCTATGGCTACACCTTC.

The rearrangement links TRBV9 to TRBJ1-2, with D possibly TRBD1 on 5 matching bases. V was shortened by 4 bases and J by 3 bases, with 10 bases between the two germline ends. Germline CDR1 is SGDLS and CDR2 is YYNGEE. The CDR3 is 13 residues long. The CDR3 sequence: CASSPRGDYGYTF. Written as DNA, the CDR3 is TGTGCCAGCAGCCCCCGGGGGGACTATGGCTACACCTTC.

This clone is a singleton in its sample. J is TRBJ1-1 and V is TRBV4-2; D might be TRBD1 (6 bases). The CDR3 covers 15 residues. Germline-derived CDR1 and CDR2 are LGHNA and YNFKEQ. The V gene lost 0 bases and the J gene lost 1 base, with 9 bases spanning the gap. Here the CDR3 DNA reads TGTGCCAGCAGCCAAGAGCAGGGACAGAACACTGAAGCTTTCTTT. This gives the protein CASSQEQGQNTEAFF.